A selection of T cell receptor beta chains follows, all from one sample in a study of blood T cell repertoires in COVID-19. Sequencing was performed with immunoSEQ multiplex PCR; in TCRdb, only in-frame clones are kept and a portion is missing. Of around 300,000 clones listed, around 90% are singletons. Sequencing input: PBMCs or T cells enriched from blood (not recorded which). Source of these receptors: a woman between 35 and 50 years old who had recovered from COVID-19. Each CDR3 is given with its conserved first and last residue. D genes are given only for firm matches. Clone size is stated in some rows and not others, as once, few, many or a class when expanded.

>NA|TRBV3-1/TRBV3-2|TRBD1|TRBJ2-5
TGTGCCAGCAGCCAAGGACAGGGCAGGGAGACCCAGTACTTC
CASSQGQGRETQYF
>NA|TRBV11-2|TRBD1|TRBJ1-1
TGTGCCAGCAGCTTACGGGGGACAGGGCCGAGCACTGAAGCTTTCTTT
CASSLRGTGPSTEAFF
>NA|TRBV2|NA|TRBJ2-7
TGTGCCAGCGGACAGATCTACGAGCAGTACTTC
CASGQIYEQYF
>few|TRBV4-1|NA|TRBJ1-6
TGCGCCAGCAGCCATGGGGGACTCCTGGCTTCACCCCTCCACTTT
CASSHGGLLASPLHF
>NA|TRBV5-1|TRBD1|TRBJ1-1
TGCGCCAGCAGGGAAACAGGGGTTCCGGACACTGAAGCTTTCTTT
CASRETGVPDTEAFF
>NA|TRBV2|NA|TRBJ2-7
TGTGCCAGCAGTGAGGGGTGGGGGCCCTACGAGCAGTACTTC
CASSEGWGPYEQYF
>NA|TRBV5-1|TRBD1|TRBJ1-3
TGCGCCAGTTCCCTGGACAGGGGGACTGGAAACACCATATATTTT
CASSLDRGTGNTIYF
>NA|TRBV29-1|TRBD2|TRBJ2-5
TGCAGCGTTGATTTCGGGCTAGCGGGAGCTGGGACCCAGTACTTC
CSVDFGLAGAGTQYF
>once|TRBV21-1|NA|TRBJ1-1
TGTGCCAGCGGAGGACGGGTAATGAACACTGAAGCTTTCTTT
CASGGRVMNTEAFF
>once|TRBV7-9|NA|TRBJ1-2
TGTGCCAGCAACGGGGGTCCCGGGGCGCAGGAAGGCTACACCTTC
CASNGGPGAQEGYTF
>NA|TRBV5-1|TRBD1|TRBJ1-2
TGCGCCAGCAGCTTGTTTCAGGGGGCCGCTGGCTACACCTTC
CASSLFQGAAGYTF
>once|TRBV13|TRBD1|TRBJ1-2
TGTGCCAGCAGCTTGACAGGGGCCCTCACCTTC
CASSLTGALTF
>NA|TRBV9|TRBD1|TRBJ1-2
TGTGCCAGCAGCCCCTCGGACAGGGGGGGGAGTGGCTACACCTTC
CASSPSDRGGSGYTF
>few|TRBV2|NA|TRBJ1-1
TGTGCCAGCAGTGTCAGGGTAGTGACTGAAGCTTTCTTT
CASSVRVVTEAFF
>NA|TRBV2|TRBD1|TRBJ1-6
TGTGCCAGCAACGGACAGGGTGCGGGCAATTCACCCCTCCACTTT
CASNGQGAGNSPLHF
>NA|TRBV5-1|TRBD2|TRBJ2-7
TGCGCCAGCAGGCCGGGACTAGCGGGAGTAAGGGAGCAGTACTTC
CASRPGLAGVREQYF
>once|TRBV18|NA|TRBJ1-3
TGTGCCAGCTCACCATCCGGCAGGGGTTCTGGAAACACCATATATTTT
CASSPSGRGSGNTIYF
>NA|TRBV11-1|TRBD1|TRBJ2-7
TGTGCCAGCAGTATCAGGGGGCAATCCTACGAGCAGTACTTC
CASSIRGQSYEQYF
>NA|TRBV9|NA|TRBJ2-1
TGTGCCAGCAGCGTAACTAATGCCCGCTACAATGAGCAGTTCTTC
CASSVTNARYNEQFF
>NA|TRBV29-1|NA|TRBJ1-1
TGCAGCGTTGGACAGCGTGAAGCTTTCTTT
CSVGQREAFF
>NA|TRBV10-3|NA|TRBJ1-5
TGTGCCATCAGTGAGTCTGGGGCAGGGATGGAACAGCCCCAGCATTTT
CAISESGAGMEQPQHF
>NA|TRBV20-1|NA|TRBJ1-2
TGCAGTGCCTCTGGTCGGGGCTACACCTTC
CSASGRGYTF
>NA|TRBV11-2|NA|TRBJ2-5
TGTGCCAGCAGCCCAGGGGGGCAGGGTCGCGAGACCCAGTACTTC
CASSPGGQGRETQYF
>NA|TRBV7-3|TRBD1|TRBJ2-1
TGTGCCAGCAGCCTGGACAGGGGTTCGTACAATGAGCAGTTCTTC
CASSLDRGSYNEQFF
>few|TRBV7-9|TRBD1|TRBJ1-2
TGTGCCAGCAGCTTAGAAGGGACAGGAAGCTATGGCTACACCTTC
CASSLEGTGSYGYTF
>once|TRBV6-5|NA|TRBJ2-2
TGTGCCAGCCTGGGCAACACCGGGGAGCTGTTTTTT
CASLGNTGELFF
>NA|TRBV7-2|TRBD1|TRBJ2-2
TGTGCCAGCAGCTCGACGACAGGGGGCGCCGGGGAGCTGTTTTTT
CASSSTTGGAGELFF
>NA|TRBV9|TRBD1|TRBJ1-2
TGTGCCAGCAGCGAACAGACAGGGGCCTATGGCTACACCTTC
CASSEQTGAYGYTF
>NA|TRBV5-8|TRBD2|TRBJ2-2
TGTGCCAGCAGCGACCAACTATCAGCGGGAGCTGGAACCGGGGAGCTGTTTTTT
CASSDQLSAGAGTGELFF
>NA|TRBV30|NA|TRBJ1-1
TGTGCCTGGAGCCGGACTTTCTCGACCACTGAAGCTTTCTTT
CAWSRTFSTTEAFF
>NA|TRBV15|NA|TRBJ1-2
TGTGCCACCAGCACCCAGTTCTATGGCTACACCTTC
CATSTQFYGYTF
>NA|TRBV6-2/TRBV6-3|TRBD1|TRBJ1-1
TGTGCCAGCAGTTACTCGACAGGGCGCATGAACACTGAAGCTTTCTTT
CASSYSTGRMNTEAFF
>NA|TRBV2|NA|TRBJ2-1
TGTGCCAGCGGCCGCGGCCTCCGTGAGGATGAGCAGTTCTTC
CASGRGLREDEQFF
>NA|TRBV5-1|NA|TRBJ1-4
TGCGCCAGCAGCTATGGGGGCAACGAGATTGAAAAACTGTTTTTT
CASSYGGNEIEKLFF
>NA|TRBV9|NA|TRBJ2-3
TGTGCCAGCAGCGTAGGGACAGTCAGCACAGATACGCAGTATTTT
CASSVGTVSTDTQYF
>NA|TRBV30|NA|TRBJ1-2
TGTGCCTTATATGGCTACACCTTC
CALYGYTF
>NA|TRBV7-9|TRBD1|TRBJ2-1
TGTGCCAGCAGCTCACCCGGACAGGTCTACAATGAGCAGTTCTTC
CASSSPGQVYNEQFF
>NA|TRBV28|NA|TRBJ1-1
TGTGCCAGCAGTCCATACTCCTACACTGAAGCTTTCTTT
CASSPYSYTEAFF
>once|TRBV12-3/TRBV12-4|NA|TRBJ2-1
TGTGCCAGCACCTCCTTGAATGAGCAGTTCTTC
CASTSLNEQFF
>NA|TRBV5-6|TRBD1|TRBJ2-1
TGTGCCAGCAGCGCGACAGGGGGCCCTTCTAATTACAATGAGCAGTTCTTC
CASSATGGPSNYNEQFF
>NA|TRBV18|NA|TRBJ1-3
TGTGCCAGCTCTATTGTGTCAGGGATTCCCTACAGCACCATATATTTT
CASSIVSGIPYSTIYF
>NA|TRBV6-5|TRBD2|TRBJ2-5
TGTGCCAGCAGTCTAGCGGGGGGCCCGGAAGGGACCCAGTACTTC
CASSLAGGPEGTQYF
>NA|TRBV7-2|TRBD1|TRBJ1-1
TGTGCCAGCAGCTCCCCCGGGACAGGGGAGTTGGCTTTTTTT
CASSSPGTGELAFF
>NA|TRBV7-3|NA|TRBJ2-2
TGTGCCAGCAGCTTTCACAGCAGAGTAAACACCGGGGAGCTGTTTTTT
CASSFHSRVNTGELFF
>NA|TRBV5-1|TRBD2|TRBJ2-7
TGCGCCAGCAGCCTGTCCTCACTAGCGGGAGTTCACGAGCAGTACTTC
CASSLSSLAGVHEQYF
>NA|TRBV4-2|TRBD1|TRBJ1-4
TGTGCCAGCAGCCCGAGGGGCACAGGGGGCGTCATAACTAATGAAAAACTGTTTTTT
CASSPRGTGGVITNEKLFF